The next 27 T cell receptor beta chains were all read from a single sample in a study of graft-versus-host responses after intestinal transplantation. Sequencing was performed with immunoSEQ multiplex PCR; in TCRdb, only in-frame clones are kept and a portion is missing. The table includes about 120,000 clones, around 93% detected once. No cognate antigen is known for these TCRs. The starting material was unstimulated CD4+ T cells sorted from spleen or lymph node cells, obtained before intestinal transplant. The origin of the receptors is a human donor who received an intestinal transplant.

V is TRBV30 and J is TRBJ2-2; D remains unclear. In germline, CDR1 is GTSNPN, CDR2 SVGIG (reference sequence). This CDR3 is built from 12 residues. V was shortened by 3 bases and J by 6 bases, with 8 bases between the two germline ends. The DNA of the CDR3 is TGTGCCTGGAGCGATGGGGCCGGGGAGCTGTTTTTT. It codes for CAWSDGAGELFF.

V gene TRBV15 combines with J gene TRBJ2-5; possible D gene TRBD1, 8 bases. CDR1 LNHNV and CDR2 YYDKDF come from the germline V gene (reference sequence). The CDR3 is made up of 14 amino acids. Between the trimmed V and J ends, which lost 7 bases and 1 base, there was a span of 13 bases. CDR3 protein: CATKDREGQETQYF. The CDR3 nucleotides are TGTGCCACCAAGGACAGGGAGGGCCAAGAGACCCAGTACTTC.

This chain links TRBV27 with TRBJ2-7; D is unresolved. The CDR3 extends over 14 amino acids. V was cut by 6 bases and J by 3 bases, with 15 bases left in between. Germline V gene data show CDR1 as MNHEY and CDR2 as SMNVEV (reference sequence). The CDR3 DNA reads as TGTGCCAGCAGATCGAAGGCGACAAACTACGAGCAGTACTTC. This codes for CASRSKATNYEQYF.

J is TRBJ1-1 and V is TRBV6-1; 10 bases agree with TRBD1. This CDR3 is built from 14 residues. J gave up 1 base and V 6 bases, and 2 bases lay outside the gene matches. CDR1 and CDR2 from the germline V gene are MNHNS and SASEGT. The CDR3 nucleotides read TGTGCCAGCAGCCGACAGGGGGCGAACACTGAAGCTTTCTTT. Its translation is CASSRQGANTEAFF.

The V and J genes are TRBV28 and TRBJ2-7, with TRBD1 matching over 8 bases. Germline V gene lookup returns CDR1 MDHEN and CDR2 SYDVKM. This CDR3 contains 15 residues. With 2 bases clipped from V and 1 base from J, the junction kept 4 bases outside the gene matches. The DNA of the CDR3 is TGTGCCAGCAGTTTAGGAGGGACAGGTTCCTACGAGCAGTACTTC. Amino acid sequence: CASSLGGTGSYEQYF.

This clone was seen a handful of times. The rearrangement uses TRBV19 and TRBJ1-2; D uncertain. Germline V gene sequence: CDR1 LNHDA, CDR2 SQIVND (reference sequence). This CDR3 spans 14 amino acids. V lost 5 bases, J lost 1 base, and 11 bases lay in between. CDR3: CASSALTDNYGYTF. CDR3 sequence (DNA): TGTGCCAGTAGTGCGCTGACGGATAACTATGGCTACACCTTC. The complete variable domain, with remaining parts taken from reference TRBV19 and TRBJ1-2, reads DGGITQSPKYLFRKEGQNVTLSCEQNLNHDAMYWYRQDPGQGLRLIYYSQIVNDFQKGDIAEGYSVSREKKESFPLTVTSAQKNPTAFYLCASSALTDNYGYTFGSGTRLTVV.

The V and J genes are TRBV27 and TRBJ2-2; 8 bases are shared with TRBD1. With V trimmed by 3 bases and J by 5 bases, 2 bases remained unmatched. CDR1 is MNHEY, CDR2 SMNVEV, per germline (reference sequence). The CDR3 consists of 14 residues. In DNA, the CDR3 is TGTGCCAGCAGTTTGGACAGGGAAACCGGGGAGCTGTTTTTT. Encoded protein: CASSLDRETGELFF.

The gene calls are TRBV5-5 and TRBJ2-7; possibly TRBD1 for D (5 bases). V shed 1 base and J shed 0 bases, with 14 bases lying between them. The CDR3 contains 16 residues. Germline V gives CDR1 SGHKS, CDR2 YYEKEE (reference sequence). CDR3 coding DNA: TGTGCCAGCAGCTTGAGGTGGTTGGACACCTCCTACGAGCAGTACTTC. Protein product: CASSLRWLDTSYEQYF.

The chain combines TRBV28 with TRBJ2-1; D uncertain. Trimming pared 5 bases from V and 9 bases from J, leaving 14 bases between. The CDR3 contains 13 residues. Germline V CDR1 and CDR2: MDHEN, SYDVKM. CDR3 sequence (DNA): TGTGCCAGCAGTCTCGCGGTTAGTAGTGAGCAGTTCTTC. Amino acids: CASSLAVSSEQFF. Full variable domain (missing parts from reference TRBV28 and TRBJ2-1): DVKVTQSSRYLVKRTGEKVFLECVQDMDHENMFWYRQDPGLGLRLIYFSYDVKMKEKGDIPEGYSVSREKKERFSLILESASTNQTSMYLCASSLAVSSEQFFGPGTRLTVL.

This chain joins TRBV6-5 and TRBJ2-1; D is possibly TRBD1 (5 bases). Germline V gene data show CDR1 as MNHEY and CDR2 as SVGAGI. V was clipped by 0 bases and J by 2 bases, with 8 bases between them. This CDR3 comprises 15 residues. DNA of the CDR3: TGTGCCAGCAGTTACTCCGACAGAGCCTACAATGAGCAGTTCTTC. This translates into CASSYSDRAYNEQFF.

The chain uses TRBV28 and TRBJ1-3; 7 nucleotides agree with TRBD1. V trimming: 5 bases; J trimming: 2 bases; junction bases outside the gene matches: 9. This CDR3 has 16 amino acids. Germline lookup yields CDR1 MDHEN and CDR2 SYDVKM. CDR3 sequence reads: CASSPYRTGAGNTIYF. The DNA for the CDR3 is TGTGCCAGCAGTCCATATAGAACAGGGGCTGGAAACACCATATATTTT.

This sequence joins TRBV11-2 and TRBJ2-5; D perhaps matches TRBD2 (6 bases). Germline V gives CDR1 SGHAT, CDR2 FQNNGV. This CDR3 region has 16 residues. The V end was cut by 3 bases, the J end by 4 bases, with 18 bases between. The CDR3 loop is CASSLASGLSGETQYF. CDR3 bases: TGTGCCAGCAGCTTGGCCTCGGGACTCTCGGGAGAGACCCAGTACTTC.

The J gene is TRBJ2-1, the V gene TRBV4-2; D remains unclear. Per the germline V gene, CDR1 is LGHNA and CDR2 is YNFKEQ. V dropped 1 base and J dropped 6 bases, with 10 bases sitting between them. The CDR3 consists of 14 residues. The CDR3 DNA sequence: TGTGCCAGCAGCCAAGCGAGTCTGGGCAATGAGCAGTTCTTC. Translation: CASSQASLGNEQFF.

V usage is TRBV6-5 and J usage is TRBJ2-7; D assignment may be TRBD1 or TRBD2 (6 bases each). The V end was cut by 0 bases, the J end by 3 bases, with 9 bases between. CDR1 and CDR2 from the germline V gene are MNHEY and SVGAGI. The CDR3 is 14 residues long. CDR3 bases: TGTGCCAGCAGTTACTCGGGGGGCTTCTACGAGCAGTACTTC. This encodes CASSYSGGFYEQYF.

The chain combines TRBV6-1 with TRBJ1-5, with TRBD1 matching 7 bases. Germline trimming cut 2 bases from V and 6 bases from J; bases unmatched to any gene: 4. The germline V gene encodes CDR1 MNHNS and CDR2 SASEGT. CDR3 length equals 14 residues. The CDR3 sequence is CASSERGGGQPQHF. CDR3 in DNA: TGTGCCAGCAGTGAAAGAGGGGGCGGTCAGCCCCAGCATTTT.

The chain couples TRBV19 to TRBJ1-3, with a tentative D call TRBD1 (6 bases). The germline gives CDR1 LNHDA, CDR2 SQIVND (reference sequence). The CDR3 runs 15 residues. V shed 3 bases and J shed 4 bases, with 13 bases lying between them. The CDR3 coding sequence is TGTGCCAGTAGTATCCAGGGGCCTGGAGGAAACACCATATATTTT. This translates into CASSIQGPGGNTIYF.

This clone was seen a single time. The chain couples TRBV2 to TRBJ2-1; D is unresolved. Deletions cut 6 bases from V and 7 bases from J, with 16 bases between. Germline V gene data show CDR1 as SNHLY and CDR2 as FYNNEI. The CDR3 extends over 14 amino acids. Here the CDR3 DNA reads TGTGCCAGCAGGTTAGCTCCAGATGGGAATGAGCAGTTCTTC. This translates into CASRLAPDGNEQFF.

The V call is TRBV6-5, the J call TRBJ2-3; D may correspond to TRBD1 or TRBD2 (5 bases each). Trimming took 0 bases from V and 1 from J, leaving 5 bases between them. The CDR3 contains 14 residues. Germline-derived CDR1 and CDR2 are MNHEY and SVGAGI. The CDR3 protein is CASSYSGGTDTQYF. The CDR3 bases are TGTGCCAGCAGTTACTCGGGGGGCACAGATACGCAGTATTTT.

This clone came up once. The genes are TRBV5-1 and TRBJ2-3; tentative D call: TRBD2 (6 bases). Trimming took 0 bases from V and 4 from J, leaving 15 bases between them. The CDR3 has 16 amino acids. Germline-derived CDR1 and CDR2 are SGHRS and YFSETQ. The CDR3 region is CASSLEVTRDADTQYF. CDR3 nucleotide sequence: TGCGCCAGCAGCTTGGAGGTGACTAGGGACGCAGATACGCAGTATTTT.

V usage is TRBV7-9 and J usage is TRBJ1-2, with D maybe TRBD1 (5 bases). This CDR3 is built from 17 residues. CDR1 and CDR2 from the germline V gene are SEHNR and FQNEAQ (reference sequence). Between the trimmed V and J ends, which lost 0 bases and 5 bases, there was a span of 19 bases. CDR3 nucleotides: TGTGCCAGCAGCTTAGCGAGCAGGGAAGGATGGGTGTATGGCTACACCTTC. Residues: CASSLASREGWVYGYTF.

Notes on this clone: Other DNA sequences in this specimen translate into the identical CDR3. The V call is TRBV5-1, the J call TRBJ2-1, with 11 positions matching TRBD2. The CDR3 has 16 amino acids. The trim removed 1 base at V and 0 bases at J, leaving 0 bases unmatched. Per germline, CDR1 SGHRS and CDR2 YFSETQ. The CDR3 bases are TGCGCCAGCAGCTTGACTAGCGGGAGCTCCTACAATGAGCAGTTCTTC. Encoded protein: CASSLTSGSSYNEQFF. Combining the CDR3 with reference TRBV5-1 and TRBJ2-1 gives the whole variable domain KAGVTQTPRYLIKTRGQQVTLSCSPISGHRSVSWYQQTPGQGLQFLFEYFSETQRNKGNFPGRFSGRQFSNSRSEMNVSTLELGDSALYLCASSLTSGSSYNEQFFGPGTRLTVL.

The chain employs TRBV7-9 and TRBJ2-1; 8 nucleotides agree with TRBD2. V was clipped by 1 base and J by 5 bases; unmatched bases: 4. The V gene's germline CDR1 is SEHNR and CDR2 FQNEAQ (reference sequence). There are 15 residues in the CDR3. CDR3 residues: CASSLVSGGDNEQFF. The CDR3 DNA follows: TGTGCCAGCAGCTTAGTCAGCGGGGGAGACAATGAGCAGTTCTTC.

This clone was recorded only once. This chain joins TRBV5-1 and TRBJ1-2, with D perhaps TRBD1 (5 bases). V was clipped by 4 bases and J by 6 bases, with 22 bases between them. The CDR3 totals 16 residues. The germline CDR1 and CDR2 sequences are SGHRS and YFSETQ. The CDR3 reads CASSATAPTVTDGYTF. The CDR3 DNA sequence: TGCGCCAGCAGCGCCACGGCCCCGACAGTAACGGATGGCTACACCTTC.

Comment on this clone: Distinct nucleotide sequences in the sample also encode this CDR3. This chain links TRBV7-9 with TRBJ1-1; D ambiguous. CDR1 is SEHNR, CDR2 FQNEAQ, per germline (reference sequence). Between the trimmed V and J ends, which lost 2 bases and 1 base, there was a span of 5 bases. CDR3 length: 13 amino acids. The CDR3 sequence is CASSLTRNTEAFF. The CDR3 region has the DNA TGTGCCAGCAGCTTAACGAGGAACACTGAAGCTTTCTTT.

V is TRBV7-9 and J is TRBJ2-1, with D possibly called TRBD1 or TRBD2 (5 bases each). The CDR3 extends over 15 amino acids. V was shortened by 5 bases and J by 8 bases, with 19 bases between the two germline ends. Germline CDR1 is SEHNR and CDR2 is FQNEAQ (reference sequence). The CDR3 sequence: CASSPGTPFGDEQFF. Written as DNA, the CDR3 is TGTGCCAGCAGCCCCGGGACCCCCTTTGGGGATGAGCAGTTCTTC.

The chain employs TRBV12-5 and TRBJ2-7; 7 bases match TRBD2. The CDR3 is 15 residues long. Germline CDR1 is LGHNT and CDR2 is FRNRAP. After removal of 2 bases from V and 7 bases from J, the junction contained 11 bases not matched to a gene. The CDR3 bases are TGTGCTAGTGGTTTGACGTTGGGGAGGGCCCGGGAGCAGTACTTC. Its protein is CASGLTLGRAREQYF.

CDR3 DNA: TGTGCCAGCAGCTTAGCGGGAGGGACAGATACGCAGTATTTT. Translating gives CASSLAGGTDTQYF. This chain links TRBV7-3 with TRBJ2-3; TRBD2 matches 9 bases. Trimming took 2 bases from V and 3 from J; bases not matched to a gene: 0. The CDR3 sequence is 14 residues long. The germline gives CDR1 SGHTA, CDR2 FQGTGA.